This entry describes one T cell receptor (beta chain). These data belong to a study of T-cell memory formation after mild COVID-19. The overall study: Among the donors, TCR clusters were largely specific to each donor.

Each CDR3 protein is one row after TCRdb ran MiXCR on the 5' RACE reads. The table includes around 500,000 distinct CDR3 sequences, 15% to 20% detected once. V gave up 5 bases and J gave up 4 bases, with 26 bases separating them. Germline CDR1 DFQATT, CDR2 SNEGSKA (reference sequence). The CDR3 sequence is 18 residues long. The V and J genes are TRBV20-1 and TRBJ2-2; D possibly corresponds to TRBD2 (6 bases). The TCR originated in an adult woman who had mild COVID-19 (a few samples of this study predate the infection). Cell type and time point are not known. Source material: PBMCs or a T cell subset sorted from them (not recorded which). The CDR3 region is CSASRTRGARSGTGELFF. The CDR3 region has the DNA TGCAGTGCTTCTCGGACCCGCGGGGCTAGGTCAGGCACCGGGGAGCTGTTTTTT.